The subject of this entry is one T cell receptor (beta chain). The authors' processing: Nucleated cell number was recorded as an estimate derived from reference gene primer amplification. The repertoire was sequenced with immunoSEQ multiplex PCR; TCRdb's copy has only in-frame clones and lacks some. V and J calls and clone size are as listed in that table; D and trimming were resolved from the DNA. The table shows around 160,000 clones, with just under 85% occurring only once. These data originate in a study of blood T cell repertoires in COVID-19. The trim removed 8 bases at V and 3 bases at J, leaving 5 bases unmatched. Germline V gene data show CDR1 as SGHVS and CDR2 as FQNEAQ. The CDR3 spans 13 residues.

The chain is built from TRBV7-8 and TRBJ2-3; 7 bases fit TRBD1. Material for sequencing was peripheral blood. The sequence derives from a middle-aged woman with active or convalescent COVID-19. The CDR3 is CASGQGDTDTQYF. CDR3 coding DNA: TGTGCCAGCGGGCAGGGGGATACAGATACGCAGTATTTT.